Below are 29 T cell receptor beta chains sequenced from a single sample in a study of blood T cell repertoires in COVID-19. Only in-frame clones appear in the TCRdb table, and some are missing; sequencing was by immunoSEQ multiplex PCR. The repertoire consists of roughly 260,000 clones, with about nine tenths occurring once and the leading ten covering about 6%. Sequencing was carried out using PBMCs or T cells enriched from blood (not recorded which). The receptors originated from a woman aged 25 to 45 with acute COVID-19.

The sample holds a few counts of this clone. The V and J genes are TRBV19 and TRBJ1-6, with a weak D call TRBD1 (6 bases). The CDR3 covers 16 residues. The ends were cut back, 5 bases at V and 7 bases at J, with 18 bases in the middle. Germline V gene sequence: CDR1 LNHDA, CDR2 SQIVND (reference sequence). For the CDR3, the DNA is TGTGCCAGTAGTCCGACCCTTGACAGGATAAATTCACCCCTCCACTTT. Translating it yields CASSPTLDRINSPLHF. Full variable domain (remainder filled in from reference TRBV19 and TRBJ1-6): DGGITQSPKYLFRKEGQNVTLSCEQNLNHDAMYWYRQDPGQGLRLIYYSQIVNDFQKGDIAEGYSVSREKKESFPLTVTSAQKNPTAFYLCASSPTLDRINSPLHFGNGTRLTVT.

V gene TRBV18 combines with J gene TRBJ1-5; 7 bases line up with TRBD1. Germline CDR1 KGHSH, CDR2 LQKENI. The CDR3 spans 14 residues. With 2 bases clipped from V and 4 bases from J, the junction kept 2 bases outside the gene matches. Here the CDR3 reads CASSPSRGNQPQHF. The CDR3 DNA follows: TGTGCCAGCTCACCATCCAGGGGGAATCAGCCCCAGCATTTT.

This chain links TRBV2 with TRBJ1-1; no definite D call. The CDR3 runs to 14 residues. V shed 5 bases and J shed 1 base, with 11 bases lying between them. Germline V lookup: CDR1 SNHLY, CDR2 FYNNEI. The chain's CDR3 is CASSIEVGNTEAFF. The CDR3 DNA reads TGTGCCAGCAGTATAGAGGTGGGGAACACTGAAGCTTTCTTT.

This clone was recorded only once. This chain uses TRBV7-9 with TRBJ1-1; D possibly corresponds to TRBD1 (5 bases). CDR1 and CDR2 from the germline V gene are SEHNR and FQNEAQ (reference sequence). CDR3 length: 15 residues. V was clipped by 1 base and J by 4 bases, with 13 bases between them. The CDR3 reads CASSLEEGIGTEAFF. In DNA, the CDR3 is TGTGCCAGCAGCTTAGAGGAGGGGATCGGCACTGAAGCTTTCTTT.

The V call is TRBV5-1, the J call TRBJ2-2, with D perhaps matching TRBD2 (6 bases). The V gene lost 0 bases and the J gene lost 4 bases, with 19 bases spanning the gap. The CDR3 loop spans 18 amino acids. The germline V gene has CDR1 SGHRS and CDR2 YFSETQ. For the CDR3, the DNA is TGCGCCAGCAGCTTGGCCGATATCGCGGGGATGGGCACCGGGGAGCTGTTTTTT. Residues: CASSLADIAGMGTGELFF.

The chain carries TRBV2 and TRBJ1-1, with a possible D match to TRBD1 (6 bases). There are 11 residues in the CDR3. Germline V gives CDR1 SNHLY, CDR2 FYNNEI. Trimming took 8 bases from V and 8 from J, leaving 12 bases between them. Here the CDR3 reads CASPGGREAFF. For the CDR3, the DNA is TGTGCCAGCCCCGGGGGGCGGGAAGCTTTCTTT.

This clone was picked up a small number of times. The rearrangement joins TRBV2 to TRBJ2-1, with TRBD1 matching over 8 bases. V lost 5 bases and J lost 4; bases outside the gene matches: 4. The V gene's germline CDR1 is SNHLY and CDR2 FYNNEI. The CDR3 has 14 residues. In nucleotides, the CDR3 is TGTGCCAGCAGTTCAGGGGGCGCGTACAATGAGCAGTTCTTC. Amino acids: CASSSGGAYNEQFF.

The chain links TRBV6-2 or TRBV6-3 to TRBJ2-4, with 7 positions matching TRBD1. V shed 6 bases and J 6 bases; nucleotides not matched to a gene: 8. This CDR3 contains 14 residues. The germline V gene encodes CDR1 MNHEY and CDR2 SVGEGT. CDR3 residues: CASSLGQPLNIQYF. The CDR3, as DNA: TGTGCCAGCAGCCTGGGACAGCCTTTAAACATTCAGTACTTC.

CDR3 protein: CASSAYGTGVDTQYF. The CDR3 DNA follows: TGCGCCAGCAGCGCCTACGGGACAGGGGTAGATACGCAGTATTTT. The V gene is TRBV5-1, the J gene TRBJ2-3, with TRBD1 identical over 10 bases. The CDR3 consists of 15 residues. V lost 4 bases to trimming and J lost 5 bases; unmatched junction nucleotides: 7. Germline CDR1 SGHRS, CDR2 YFSETQ.

This chain connects TRBV7-2 to TRBJ1-5, with D uncertain. From germline, CDR1 is SGHTA and CDR2 FQGNSA. This CDR3 spans 12 amino acids. V lost 3 bases and J lost 5, with 5 bases in between. The CDR3 loop reads CASSFSDQPQHF. DNA of the CDR3: TGTGCCAGCAGCTTTAGTGATCAGCCCCAGCATTTT.

The chain is built from TRBV28 and TRBJ1-5, with 8 bases fitting TRBD1. The ends lost 5 bases at V and 5 bases at J; junction bases unmatched: 5. Germline V gives CDR1 MDHEN, CDR2 SYDVKM. The CDR3 is 14 residues long. In nucleotides, the CDR3 is TGTGCCAGCAGTCCCGGACAGGGTCATCAGCCCCAGCATTTT. Its protein product is CASSPGQGHQPQHF.

The sample holds a few counts of this clone. This sequence joins TRBV6-2 or TRBV6-3 and TRBJ2-3; no clear D. CDR3 length: 15 residues. Trimming took off 4 bases at V and 2 bases at J, with 13 bases between the two ends. From germline, CDR1 is MNHEY and CDR2 SVGEGT. This CDR3 is CASSLEQLVTDTQYF. The CDR3 nucleotides read TGTGCCAGCAGTTTGGAACAGTTGGTCACAGATACGCAGTATTTT.

This clone occurred once. The V gene is TRBV28, the J gene TRBJ1-5, with unresolved D. V lost 2 bases to trimming and J lost 2 bases, with 13 bases between them. CDR1 and CDR2 (germline): MDHEN, SYDVKM. The CDR3 contains 16 residues. As DNA, the CDR3 is TGTGCCAGCAGTTTACGTTCCGGTTTTGGCAATCAGCCCCAGCATTTT. Amino acid sequence: CASSLRSGFGNQPQHF.

The chain recombines TRBV6-1 with TRBJ2-1; the match to TRBD2 covers 11 bases. The CDR3 is 16 residues long. Germline V gives CDR1 MNHNS, CDR2 SASEGT. Trimming took 4 bases from V and 10 from J; bases not matched to a gene: 12. The CDR3 DNA is TGTGCCAGCAGTGGTACCTCGGGACTAGCGGCCCAAGAGCAGTTCTTC. Residues: CASSGTSGLAAQEQFF.

This chain uses TRBV14 with TRBJ2-1; D may be TRBD2 (6 bases). CDR1 is SGHDN, CDR2 FVKESK, per germline. V lost 1 base and J lost 10, with 14 bases in between. There are 14 residues in the CDR3. CDR3 amino acids: CASSQAPRAGEQFF. The CDR3 coding sequence is TGTGCCAGCAGCCAAGCGCCGCGGGCGGGAGAGCAGTTCTTC. The full variable domain, completed using reference TRBV14 and TRBJ2-1, is EAGVTQFPSHSVIEKGQTVTLRCDPISGHDNLYWYRRVMGKEIKFLLHFVKESKQDESGMPNNRFLAERTGGTYSTLKVQPAELEDSGVYFCASSQAPRAGEQFFGPGTRLTVL.

The chain couples TRBV7-8 to TRBJ1-1; unclear D gene. From germline, CDR1 is SGHVS and CDR2 FQNEAQ. CDR3 length equals 16 residues. Trimming stripped 4 bases from V and 2 bases from J, with 17 bases between. The CDR3 nucleotides read TGTGCCAGCAGCTCGGAGTTTGGTATCCCTAACACTGAAGCTTTCTTT. Protein sequence: CASSSEFGIPNTEAFF.

This chain uses TRBV28 with TRBJ1-6, with a possible D match to TRBD1 (5 bases). V was shortened by 3 bases and J by 8 bases, with 17 bases between the two germline ends. Germline CDR1 MDHEN, CDR2 SYDVKM. This CDR3 is built from 16 residues. CDR3 in amino acids: CASSLTAHSSYSPLHF. The CDR3, as DNA: TGTGCCAGCAGTTTGACAGCACACTCTTCCTATTCACCCCTCCACTTT.

The rearrangement joins TRBV4-1 to TRBJ1-1; unclear D gene. CDR1 is MGHRA, CDR2 YSYEKL, per germline. Between the trimmed V and J ends, which lost 8 bases and 1 base, there was a span of 11 bases. The CDR3 spans 13 residues. In DNA form, the CDR3 reads TGCGCCAGCTCTGGCACGAAGAACACTGAAGCTTTCTTT. Translation gives CASSGTKNTEAFF.

The genes are TRBV14 and TRBJ1-2; the D gene is possibly TRBD1 (5 bases). Germline V gene data show CDR1 as SGHDN and CDR2 as FVKESK. Trimming pared 1 base from V and 8 bases from J, leaving 11 bases between. This CDR3 is built from 13 residues. CDR3 DNA: TGTGCCAGCAGCCAAGCAGGGATTGGAGGCTACACCTTC. Amino acids: CASSQAGIGGYTF.

The chain uses TRBV5-1 and TRBJ2-5, with TRBD1 matching 7 bases. The CDR3 is 15 amino acids. Trimming took 4 bases from V and 3 from J; bases not matched to a gene: 9. Germline V gene sequence: CDR1 SGHRS, CDR2 YFSETQ. The CDR3 is CASSLGTAREETQYF. The CDR3 bases are TGCGCCAGCAGCCTAGGGACAGCAAGGGAAGAGACCCAGTACTTC. The full variable domain, with the rest looked up from reference TRBV5-1 and TRBJ2-5, is KAGVTQTPRYLIKTRGQQVTLSCSPISGHRSVSWYQQTPGQGLQFLFEYFSETQRNKGNFPGRFSGRQFSNSRSEMNVSTLELGDSALYLCASSLGTAREETQYFGPGTRLLVL.

This clone was detected once. The chain joins TRBV6-5 to TRBJ2-5; 7 bases align to TRBD2. V lost 2 bases and J lost 2; bases outside the gene matches: 2. Germline loops: CDR1 MNHEY, CDR2 SVGAGI. The CDR3 has 14 residues. The CDR3 bases are TGTGCCAGCAGTTACATCGGGAGGCAAGAGACCCAGTACTTC. This encodes CASSYIGRQETQYF.

For the CDR3, the DNA is TGTGCCAGTAAAGCGGGTTCCTATAATTCACCCCTCCACTTT. This sequence encodes CASKAGSYNSPLHF. The rearrangement joins TRBV19 to TRBJ1-6; no clear D. The CDR3 totals 14 residues. The germline V and J ends were trimmed by 7 bases and 1 base, with 8 bases remaining between them. The germline V gene encodes CDR1 LNHDA and CDR2 SQIVND (reference sequence).

This chain joins TRBV5-1 and TRBJ1-3; TRBD1 matches at 7 bases. The CDR3 loop spans 16 amino acids. CDR1 and CDR2 (germline): SGHRS, YFSETQ. J gave up 0 bases and V 4 bases, and 7 bases lay outside the gene matches. In DNA, the CDR3 is TGCGCCAGCAGCCCAGTGGGACAGCTCTCTGGAAACACCATATATTTT. It yields the protein CASSPVGQLSGNTIYF.

The chain is built from TRBV6-5 and TRBJ1-5; the D is unclear. Germline lookup yields CDR1 MNHEY and CDR2 SVGAGI. The V gene lost 9 bases and the J gene lost 2 bases, with 8 bases spanning the gap. The length of the CDR3 is 12 residues. CDR3 nucleotide sequence: TGTGCCAGGGGAGAGGGCAATCAGCCCCAGCATTTT. Protein: CARGEGNQPQHF.

The rearrangement joins TRBV27 to TRBJ1-2; a weak D match, TRBD1 (6 bases). This CDR3 contains 14 residues. V was trimmed by 8 bases and J by 5 bases, leaving 18 bases between them. Germline V lookup: CDR1 MNHEY, CDR2 SMNVEV (reference sequence). Written as DNA, the CDR3 is TGTGCCAGCTCGACTCGAAGGGGGGGGTATGGCTACACCTTC. Translation gives CASSTRRGGYGYTF.

The chain carries TRBV28 and TRBJ2-1, with 7 bases lining up with TRBD2. The germline V gene encodes CDR1 MDHEN and CDR2 SYDVKM. CDR3 length: 14 amino acids. The trim removed 2 bases at V and 8 bases at J, leaving 6 bases unmatched. This chain's CDR3 is CASSLAGEIDEQFF. The CDR3 DNA follows: TGTGCCAGCAGTTTAGCGGGAGAGATCGATGAGCAGTTCTTC.

The chain joins TRBV11-3 to TRBJ2-2, with 7 bases matching TRBD1. The CDR3 has 14 residues. J was trimmed by 6 bases and V by 5 bases; bases with no gene match: 6. Germline loops: CDR1 SGHNT, CDR2 YENEEA. This CDR3 reads CASSDDRVSGELFF. The CDR3 DNA reads as TGTGCCAGCAGCGACGACAGGGTCTCCGGGGAGCTGTTTTTT.

The rearrangement joins TRBV19 to TRBJ1-2; weak D call: TRBD1 (6 bases). Between the trimmed V and J ends, which lost 8 bases and 5 bases, there was a span of 15 bases. The CDR3 sequence is 13 residues long. Looked up from germline, CDR1 is LNHDA and CDR2 is SQIVND (reference sequence). CDR3 sequence (DNA): TGTGCCAGTCAACAGGGCAATAGTTATGGCTACACCTTC. Its translation: CASQQGNSYGYTF.

This clone has just one count. CDR3 region: CASSREMLRPPGNEQFF. CDR3 nucleotides: TGTGCCAGCAGCCGGGAGATGTTGAGACCCCCGGGGAATGAGCAGTTCTTC. The V call is TRBV5-5, the J call TRBJ2-1; D perhaps matches TRBD2 (6 bases). The germline V gene encodes CDR1 SGHKS and CDR2 YYEKEE (reference sequence). V dropped 4 bases and J dropped 7 bases, with 24 bases sitting between them. The length of the CDR3 is 17 residues.